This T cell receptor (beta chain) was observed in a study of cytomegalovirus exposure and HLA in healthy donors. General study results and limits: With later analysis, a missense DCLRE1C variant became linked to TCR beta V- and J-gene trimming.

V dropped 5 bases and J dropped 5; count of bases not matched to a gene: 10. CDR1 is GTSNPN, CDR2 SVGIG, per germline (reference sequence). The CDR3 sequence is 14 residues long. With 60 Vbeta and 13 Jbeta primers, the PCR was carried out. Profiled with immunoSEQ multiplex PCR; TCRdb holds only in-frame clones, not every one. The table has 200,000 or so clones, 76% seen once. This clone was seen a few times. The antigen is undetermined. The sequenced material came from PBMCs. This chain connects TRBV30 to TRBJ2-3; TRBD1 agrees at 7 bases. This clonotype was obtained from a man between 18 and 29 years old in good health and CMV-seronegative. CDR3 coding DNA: TGTGCCTGGCAGAGGGGGCGCGTGAAAGATACGCAGTATTTT. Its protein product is CAWQRGRVKDTQYF.